The 20 T cell receptor beta chains given below trace back to one sample, sequenced in a study of shared clonotypes between healthy human individuals. TCRdb's copy holds only in-frame clones and misses some; the assay was immunoSEQ multiplex PCR. Of just over 2,000,000 clones detected, 85% to 95% appear once; the ten largest clones hold 0.13%. Source material: naive CD4+ T cells sorted from blood. The subset: CD45RA+ positively selected. These TCRs come from a man aged 18 to 29 in good health.

This chain links TRBV30 with TRBJ2-7; 8 nucleotides align to TRBD2. J was trimmed by 7 bases and V by 3 bases; bases with no gene match: 11. This CDR3 is 14 amino acids long. Germline V gene sequence: CDR1 GTSNPN, CDR2 SVGIG (reference sequence). The CDR3 here is CAWSRGGPVREQYF. The CDR3 nucleotides read TGTGCCTGGAGCCGGGGGGGTCCAGTAAGGGAGCAGTACTTC. The whole variable domain, filled in from reference TRBV30 and TRBJ2-7, reads SQTIHQWPATLVQPVGSPLSLECTVEGTSNPNLYWYRQAAGRGLQLLFYSVGIGQISSEVPQNLSASRPQDRQFILSSKKLLLSDSGFYLCAWSRGGPVREQYFGPGTRLTVT.

The rearrangement joins TRBV19 to TRBJ2-2, with 9 bases that match TRBD2. The germline gives CDR1 LNHDA, CDR2 SQIVND (reference sequence). The CDR3 spans 16 residues. The V segment lost 4 bases and the J segment 5 bases; nucleotides outside the gene matches: 8. The CDR3 DNA sequence: TGTGCCAGTAGTAAGGAGGGGACTAGCTATACCGGGGAGCTGTTTTTT. Amino acids: CASSKEGTSYTGELFF.

The chain links TRBV11-2 to TRBJ2-5; no reliable D call. This CDR3 comprises 12 residues. V lost 8 bases, J lost 5 bases, and 12 bases lay in between. Germline CDR1 SGHAT, CDR2 FQNNGV. CDR3 DNA: TGTGCCAGCGGCCATTTAGGGGAGACCCAGTACTTC. Its translation is CASGHLGETQYF.

The chain has TRBV19 and TRBJ1-1; D is unclear. CDR3 length equals 12 residues. The germline V and J ends were trimmed by 5 bases and 0 bases, with 4 bases remaining between them. Germline-derived CDR1 and CDR2 are LNHDA and SQIVND (reference sequence). As DNA, the CDR3 is TGTGCCAGTAGTCGGTTGAACACTGAAGCTTTCTTT. Encoded protein: CASSRLNTEAFF. The complete variable domain, with remaining parts taken from reference TRBV19 and TRBJ1-1, reads DGGITQSPKYLFRKEGQNVTLSCEQNLNHDAMYWYRQDPGQGLRLIYYSQIVNDFQKGDIAEGYSVSREKKESFPLTVTSAQKNPTAFYLCASSRLNTEAFFGQGTRLTVV.

This chain uses TRBV5-6 with TRBJ2-1; 11 bases agree with TRBD2. In germline, CDR1 is SGHDT, CDR2 YYEEEE. The CDR3 runs 18 residues. The trim removed 5 bases at V and 0 bases at J, leaving 10 bases unmatched. CDR3 loop: CASRARTSGLSSYNEQFF. DNA for the CDR3: TGTGCCAGCAGGGCTAGGACTAGCGGGCTTAGCTCCTACAATGAGCAGTTCTTC.

CDR3 sequence (DNA): TGTGCCAGCAGCTCCCTTCTGGATCCGAACACTGAAGCTTTCTTT. Protein: CASSSLLDPNTEAFF. V is TRBV9 and J is TRBJ1-1; D is ambiguous. The CDR3 is made up of 15 amino acids. V shed 4 bases and J shed 1 base, with 14 bases lying between them. From germline, CDR1 is SGDLS and CDR2 YYNGEE.

This sequence joins TRBV13 and TRBJ1-2; D is perhaps TRBD1 (6 bases). V lost 0 bases, J lost 7 bases, and 15 bases lay in between. Germline V gene sequence: CDR1 PRHDT, CDR2 FYEKMQ (reference sequence). This CDR3 contains 15 residues. The CDR3 DNA follows: TGTGCCAGCAGCTTAGGTCCCCAGGGGCTGGTTGGCTACACCTTC. This translates into CASSLGPQGLVGYTF.

The genes are TRBV5-1 and TRBJ1-1, with D possibly being TRBD1 (6 bases). The germline CDR1 and CDR2 sequences are SGHRS and YFSETQ. The germline V and J ends were trimmed by 2 bases and 4 bases, with 18 bases remaining between them. The CDR3 runs 16 residues. CDR3 protein: CASSFTTGGEGTEAFF. CDR3 bases: TGCGCCAGCAGCTTCACGACAGGAGGAGAGGGCACTGAAGCTTTCTTT.

The chain couples TRBV5-4 to TRBJ1-2, with 7 positions matching TRBD1. CDR1 is SGHNT and CDR2 is YYREEE in the germline V gene (reference sequence). This CDR3 is built from 12 residues. After removal of 4 bases from V and 6 bases from J, the junction contained 3 bases not matched to a gene. The CDR3 region is CASSTTGDGYTF. CDR3 coding DNA: TGTGCCAGCAGCACTACAGGGGATGGCTACACCTTC.

With regard to this clone: Additional DNA sequences in this sample encode the identical CDR3. The rearrangement uses TRBV5-1 and TRBJ2-3; 13 bases agree with TRBD2. V shed 0 bases, J shed 3 bases, and the junction held 1 base outside the gene matches. Germline V gene sequence: CDR1 SGHRS, CDR2 YFSETQ. The CDR3 runs to 16 residues. The CDR3 coding sequence is TGCGCCAGCAGCTTGGGGACTAGCGGGGGAACAGATACGCAGTATTTT. It codes for CASSLGTSGGTDTQYF.

The V call is TRBV9, the J call TRBJ2-1; D is possibly TRBD2 (6 bases). The V gene lost 0 bases and the J gene lost 0 bases, with 10 bases spanning the gap. This CDR3 spans 16 amino acids. CDR1 is SGDLS, CDR2 YYNGEE, per germline. DNA for the CDR3: TGTGCCAGCAGCGTAGATCGGGGGAACTCCTACAATGAGCAGTTCTTC. This sequence encodes CASSVDRGNSYNEQFF.

The chain is built from TRBV18 and TRBJ1-2; D uncertain. Germline loops: CDR1 KGHSH, CDR2 LQKENI. Trimming stripped 0 bases from V and 2 bases from J, with 10 bases between. CDR3 length: 15 residues. CDR3 protein: CASSPPMGQNYGYTF. In DNA form, the CDR3 reads TGTGCCAGCTCACCACCAATGGGCCAGAACTATGGCTACACCTTC.

The J gene is TRBJ1-6, the V gene TRBV19; 8 bases fit TRBD1. This CDR3 is built from 17 residues. From germline, CDR1 is LNHDA and CDR2 SQIVND (reference sequence). J was trimmed by 3 bases and V by 4 bases; bases with no gene match: 8. The CDR3 is CASSTSAGGLYNSPLHF. The CDR3 nucleotides are TGTGCCAGTAGTACTTCGGCAGGGGGCCTCTATAATTCACCCCTCCACTTT.

As to this clone: The junction differs from germline at one of its ends, possibly a read error. The gene calls are TRBV4-3 and TRBJ2-7; TRBD2 matches at 11 bases. Germline lookup yields CDR1 LGHNA and CDR2 YSLEER. The CDR3 is 14 amino acids. The CDR3 reads CASSPGTSGYEQHF. The CDR3 coding sequence is TGCGCCAGCAGCCCCGGGACTAGCGGTTACGAGCAGCACTTC.

Comments on this clone: Other nucleotide sequences from this sample produce the same CDR3. The chain uses TRBV6-5 and TRBJ2-7, with 8 bases fitting TRBD2. V was clipped by 0 bases and J by 4 bases; unmatched bases: 5. CDR3 length: 15 amino acids. Germline CDR1 and CDR2: MNHEY and SVGAGI. CDR3 residues: CASSYSSGRSYEQYF. CDR3 nucleotides: TGTGCCAGCAGTTACTCCAGCGGGAGAAGTTACGAGCAGTACTTC.

The rearrangement uses TRBV28 and TRBJ2-7; a weak D match, TRBD2 (6 bases). The CDR3 covers 14 residues. From germline, CDR1 is MDHEN and CDR2 SYDVKM. The ends were cut back, 11 bases at V and 1 base at J, with 18 bases in the middle. The CDR3 DNA reads as TGTGCCTCCCAAGGCGCGGGGTTATCCTACGAGCAGTACTTC. Its translation: CASQGAGLSYEQYF.

This chain connects TRBV10-1 to TRBJ1-2; D not certain. Deletions cut 0 bases from V and 4 bases from J, with 12 bases between. CDR3 length equals 15 residues. Germline V gene data show CDR1 as WNHNN and CDR2 as SYGVQD (reference sequence). The DNA of the CDR3 is TGCGCCAGCAGTGAGTCCCCGGGGAAGGGCTATGGCTACACCTTC. The encoded protein is CASSESPGKGYGYTF.

Worth noting for this clone: In the same sample, other DNA sequences code for this CDR3. The rearrangement uses TRBV11-2 and TRBJ2-5; no clear D gene. V was trimmed by 1 base and J by 2 bases, leaving 5 bases between them. The CDR3 contains 13 residues. Germline V gene sequence: CDR1 SGHAT, CDR2 FQNNGV. The CDR3 DNA follows: TGTGCCAGCAGCTTAGGGATTCAAGAGACCCAGTACTTC. Translating gives CASSLGIQETQYF.

The genes are TRBV30 and TRBJ1-2; 12 nucleotides line up with TRBD1. V shed 2 bases and J 2 bases; nucleotides not matched to a gene: 3. This CDR3 region has 15 residues. CDR1 and CDR2 (germline): GTSNPN, SVGIG (reference sequence). The CDR3 loop reads CAWSLGQGANYGYTF. Written as DNA, the CDR3 is TGTGCCTGGAGTTTGGGACAGGGGGCCAACTATGGCTACACCTTC.

CDR3 sequence reads: CASSPLDSYNSPLHF. Here the CDR3 DNA reads TGTGCCAGCTCACCACTAGACTCCTATAATTCACCCCTCCACTTT. This chain uses TRBV18 with TRBJ1-6, with unresolved D. With 1 base removed from V and 0 bases from J, the gap between germline ends came to 4 bases. The germline CDR1 and CDR2 sequences are KGHSH and LQKENI. The CDR3 covers 15 residues.